This passage covers 5 T cell receptor beta chains from one sample sequenced in a study of blood T cell repertoires in COVID-19. Profiled with immunoSEQ multiplex PCR; TCRdb holds only in-frame clones, not every one. The sample carries about 250,000 clones, 87% recorded once. The sequencing sample was made of peripheral blood. The receptors shown here come from a man between 18 and 29 years old with active or convalescent COVID-19.

This rearrangement joins TRBV7-6 to TRBJ1-1, with 8 bases that match TRBD1. CDR3 length: 15 residues. The germline CDR1 and CDR2 sequences are SGHVS and FNYEAQ. V was clipped by 5 bases and J by 1 base; unmatched bases: 6. CDR3 sequence: CASSLPDRGNTEAFF. In nucleotides, the CDR3 is TGTGCCAGCAGCCTACCTGACAGGGGGAACACTGAAGCTTTCTTT. The complete variable domain, with remaining parts taken from reference TRBV7-6 and TRBJ1-1, reads GAGVSQSPRYKVTKRGQDVALRCDPISGHVSLYWYRQALGQGPEFLTYFNYEAQQDKSGLPNDRFSAERPEGSISTLTIQRTEQRDSAMYRCASSLPDRGNTEAFFGQGTRLTVV.

The J gene is TRBJ1-4, the V gene TRBV28; tentatively, D is TRBD1 (5 bases). The germline V gene has CDR1 MDHEN and CDR2 SYDVKM. The CDR3 spans 17 residues. V was clipped by 3 bases and J by 7 bases, with 21 bases between them. CDR3 sequence (DNA): TGTGCCAGCAGTTTGGGGCAGTTGAACAAGGCTGCTGAAAAACTGTTTTTT. Its protein is CASSLGQLNKAAEKLFF.

The CDR3 protein is CASSTPLGSDTQYF. CDR3 nucleotide sequence: TGTGCCAGCAGCACACCACTGGGCTCAGATACGCAGTATTTT. This sequence joins TRBV7-9 and TRBJ2-3; D is unclear. The length of the CDR3 is 14 residues. Germline CDR1 and CDR2: SEHNR and FQNEAQ (reference sequence). The ends were cut back, 5 bases at V and 4 bases at J, with 13 bases in the middle.

This chain uses TRBV20-1 with TRBJ1-2, with D tentatively TRBD1 (5 bases). The CDR3 has 11 amino acids. CDR1 DFQATT and CDR2 SNEGSKA come from the germline V gene (reference sequence). The CDR3 protein is CRDKANYGYTF. The CDR3 region has the DNA TGCAGGGACAAGGCTAACTATGGCTACACCTTC.

This CDR3 reads CASRPGLRDTIYF. DNA of the CDR3: TGTGCCAGCAGGCCGGGACTCCGGGACACCATATATTTT. The chain employs TRBV2 and TRBJ1-3; tentatively, D is TRBD1 (5 bases). V dropped 6 bases and J dropped 8 bases, with 14 bases sitting between them. This CDR3 is 13 amino acids long. The V gene's germline CDR1 is SNHLY and CDR2 FYNNEI.